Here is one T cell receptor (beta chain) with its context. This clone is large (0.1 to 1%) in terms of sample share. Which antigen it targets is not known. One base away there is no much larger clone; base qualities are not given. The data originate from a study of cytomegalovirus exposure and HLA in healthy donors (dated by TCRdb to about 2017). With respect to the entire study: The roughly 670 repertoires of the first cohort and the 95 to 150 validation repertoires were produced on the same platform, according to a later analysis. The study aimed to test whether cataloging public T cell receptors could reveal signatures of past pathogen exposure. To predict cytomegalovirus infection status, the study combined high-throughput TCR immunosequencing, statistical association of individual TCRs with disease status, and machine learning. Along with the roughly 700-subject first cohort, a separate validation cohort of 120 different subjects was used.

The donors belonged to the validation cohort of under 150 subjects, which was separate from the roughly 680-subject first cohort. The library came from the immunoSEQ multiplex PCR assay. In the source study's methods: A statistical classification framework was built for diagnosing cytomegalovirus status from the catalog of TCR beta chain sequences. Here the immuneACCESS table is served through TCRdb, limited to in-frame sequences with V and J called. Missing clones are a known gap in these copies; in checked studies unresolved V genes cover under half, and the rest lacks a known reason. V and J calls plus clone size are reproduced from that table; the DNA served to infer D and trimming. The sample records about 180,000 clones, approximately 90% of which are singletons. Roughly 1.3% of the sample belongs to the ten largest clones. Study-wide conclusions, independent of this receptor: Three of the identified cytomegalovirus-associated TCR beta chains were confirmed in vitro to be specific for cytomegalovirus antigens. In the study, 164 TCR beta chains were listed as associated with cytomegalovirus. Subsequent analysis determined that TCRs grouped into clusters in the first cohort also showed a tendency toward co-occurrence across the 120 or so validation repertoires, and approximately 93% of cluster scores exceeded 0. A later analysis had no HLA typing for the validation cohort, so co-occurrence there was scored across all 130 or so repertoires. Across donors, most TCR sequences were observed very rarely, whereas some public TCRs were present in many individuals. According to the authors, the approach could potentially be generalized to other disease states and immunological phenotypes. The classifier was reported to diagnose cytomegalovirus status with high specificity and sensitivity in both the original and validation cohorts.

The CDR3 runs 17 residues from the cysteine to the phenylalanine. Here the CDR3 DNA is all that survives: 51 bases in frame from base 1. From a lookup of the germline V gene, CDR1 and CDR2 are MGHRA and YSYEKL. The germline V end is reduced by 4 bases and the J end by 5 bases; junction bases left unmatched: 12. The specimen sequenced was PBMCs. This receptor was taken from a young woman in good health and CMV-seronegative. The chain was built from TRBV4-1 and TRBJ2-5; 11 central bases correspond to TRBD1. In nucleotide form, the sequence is TGCGCCAGCAGCCCCCTCCCGGGACAGGGGGTGGGGGAGACCCAGTACTTC. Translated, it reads CASSPLPGQGVGETQYF.